These 18 T cell receptor beta chains originate from one sample sequenced in a study of shared clonotypes between healthy human individuals. Some clones are missing from TCRdb's copy, which holds only in-frame ones; the method was immunoSEQ multiplex PCR. The repertoire includes some 470,000 clones, less than 80% of them detected once, and around 13% sits in the top ten. Material for sequencing was PBMCs. These TCRs come from a woman in her thirties or forties in good health. Some clones in this sample may be carry-over from other donors' samples.

V usage is TRBV19 and J usage is TRBJ1-5; the D gene is possibly TRBD1 (6 bases). CDR1 and CDR2 (germline): LNHDA, SQIVND (reference sequence). Deletions cut 7 bases from V and 1 base from J, with 17 bases between. This CDR3 has 16 amino acids. CDR3 bases: TGTGCCAGTACTTTGTTGACAGGAACGAGCAATCAGCCCCAGCATTTT. Its protein is CASTLLTGTSNQPQHF.

A note on this clone: A much larger clone lies one base from this, so it may be a read error. This chain connects TRBV30 to TRBJ1-3; D not certain. The CDR3 contains 16 residues. Germline-derived CDR1 and CDR2 are GTSNPN and SVGIG (reference sequence). V gave up 7 bases and J gave up 2 bases, with 21 bases separating them. In nucleotides, the CDR3 is TGTGCCTCTACCCGGACCCTGGAGAGCCCTGGAAACACCATATATTTT. Translation gives CASTRTLESPGNTIYF.

On this clone: The junction does not match germline at one end; this may be a read error. The J gene is TRBJ2-7, the V gene TRBV7-2; possible D gene TRBD2, 6 bases. Germline V CDR1 and CDR2: SGHTA, FQGNSA. The CDR3 runs to 14 residues. The CDR3 sequence is CASSQFAGPYEQYF. CDR3 in DNA: TGCGCCAGCAGCCAATTTGCGGGGCCCTACGAGCAGTACTTC.

The chain uses TRBV5-1 and TRBJ2-5; 14 nucleotides align to TRBD2. V lost 5 bases and J lost 5; bases outside the gene matches: 5. CDR1 SGHRS and CDR2 YFSETQ come from the germline V gene. This CDR3 has 15 residues. The CDR3 DNA sequence: TGCGCCAGCAGGACTAGCGGGAGGGCCTTTGAGACCCAGTACTTC. As protein: CASRTSGRAFETQYF.

This clone was seen at least ten times. The rearrangement joins TRBV2 to TRBJ2-7; D remains unclear. V was clipped by 1 base and J by 4 bases, with 8 bases between them. This CDR3 region has 13 residues. Germline CDR1 SNHLY, CDR2 FYNNEI. CDR3 loop: CASSEVVAYEQYF. The CDR3, as DNA: TGTGCCAGCAGTGAAGTGGTCGCGTACGAGCAGTACTTC.

The chain has TRBV28 and TRBJ1-5; D is uncertain. The CDR3 extends over 16 amino acids. Trimming took 7 bases from V and 2 from J, leaving 18 bases between them. Germline V gives CDR1 MDHEN, CDR2 SYDVKM. CDR3: CASTPRRRVGNQPQHF. CDR3 in DNA: TGTGCCAGCACCCCGAGGCGGCGGGTCGGCAATCAGCCCCAGCATTTT. Looking up the rest from reference TRBV28 and TRBJ1-5 gives the full variable domain: DVKVTQSSRYLVKRTGEKVFLECVQDMDHENMFWYRQDPGLGLRLIYFSYDVKMKEKGDIPEGYSVSREKKERFSLILESASTNQTSMYLCASTPRRRVGNQPQHFGDGTRLSIL.

The CDR3 loop reads CASSDPTSVEQYF. CDR3 coding DNA: TGTGCCAGCAGCGACCCGACTAGCGTCGAGCAGTACTTC. The chain has TRBV9 and TRBJ2-7; 8 bases map to TRBD2. After removal of 3 bases from V and 6 bases from J, the junction contained 5 bases not matched to a gene. The CDR3 contains 13 residues. Germline V gene sequence: CDR1 SGDLS, CDR2 YYNGEE.

J is TRBJ2-1 and V is TRBV5-1; D possibly corresponds to TRBD1 (6 bases). Germline V gene lookup returns CDR1 SGHRS and CDR2 YFSETQ. CDR3 size: 14 residues. Trimming took off 4 bases at V and 6 bases at J, with 14 bases between the two ends. CDR3 protein: CASSAWQGPNEQFF. In DNA, the CDR3 is TGCGCCAGCAGCGCCTGGCAGGGGCCCAATGAGCAGTTCTTC.

This clone was detected only once. The chain uses TRBV13 and TRBJ2-7, with D tentatively TRBD2 (5 bases). CDR1 is PRHDT, CDR2 FYEKMQ, per germline (reference sequence). The CDR3 has 13 amino acids. Trimming stripped 4 bases from V and 6 bases from J, with 13 bases between. The CDR3 here is CASSSRGLGEQYF. The CDR3, as DNA: TGTGCCAGCAGCTCGAGAGGGCTGGGCGAGCAGTACTTC.

This chain links TRBV11-2 with TRBJ1-5; D gene unclear. The CDR3 sequence is 13 residues long. Germline V gives CDR1 SGHAT, CDR2 FQNNGV. V was trimmed by 1 base and J by 7 bases, leaving 8 bases between them. The CDR3 nucleotides are TGTGCCAGCAGCTTAGGATCAATGCAGCCCCAGCATTTT. Translated, it gives CASSLGSMQPQHF. Full variable domain (outside the CDR3, taken from reference TRBV11-2 and TRBJ1-5): EAGVAQSPRYKIIEKRQSVAFWCNPISGHATLYWYQQILGQGPKLLIQFQNNGVVDDSQLPKDRFSAERLKGVDSTLKIQPAKLEDSAVYLCASSLGSMQPQHFGDGTRLSIL.

This clone was seen once. The chain employs TRBV27 and TRBJ2-7; D is possibly TRBD1 or TRBD2 (5 bases each). Germline lookup yields CDR1 MNHEY and CDR2 SMNVEV (reference sequence). CDR3 length equals 16 residues. V lost 3 bases and J lost 1, with 16 bases in between. In nucleotides, the CDR3 is TGTGCCAGCAGTTTCGGGGCAGGCTCCCTTTCCTACGAGCAGTACTTC. It encodes CASSFGAGSLSYEQYF.

The rearrangement joins TRBV6-1 to TRBJ1-5, with 8 bases lining up with TRBD1. CDR3 size: 16 residues. Germline assignment: CDR1 MNHNS and CDR2 SASEGT. J lost 2 bases, V lost 1 base, and 4 bases had no gene match. CDR3 DNA: TGTGCCAGCAGTGAAGGCAGGGGGCTTGGCAATCAGCCCCAGCATTTT. Its translation is CASSEGRGLGNQPQHF.

The chain joins TRBV19 to TRBJ1-1; D is unresolved. CDR3 size: 15 residues. The germline V and J ends were trimmed by 10 bases and 3 bases, with 21 bases remaining between them. Germline CDR1 and CDR2: LNHDA and SQIVND (reference sequence). In nucleotides, the CDR3 is TGTGCCATAAGAGGCTTAGAGGGCACCGACACTGAAGCTTTCTTT. As protein: CAIRGLEGTDTEAFF.

The V call is TRBV12-5, the J call TRBJ2-1; 11 positions agree with TRBD1. The junction had 8 bases not matched to a gene; V was cut back by 7 bases and J by 6 bases. The CDR3 contains 15 residues. Germline lookup yields CDR1 LGHNT and CDR2 FRNRAP. Here the CDR3 DNA reads TGTGCTAGTGCCGAGGGACAGGGGGGTACCAATGAGCAGTTCTTC. Translation: CASAEGQGGTNEQFF.

This clone was detected only a few times. The genes are TRBV5-4 and TRBJ2-1, with TRBD1 as a possible D gene (5 bases). There are 12 residues in the CDR3. V gave up 1 base and J gave up 11 bases, with 10 bases separating them. Germline CDR1 is SGHNT and CDR2 is YYREEE (reference sequence). The DNA of the CDR3 is TGTGCCAGCAGCTTGTCGACAGTTCAGCAGTTCTTC. Its translation: CASSLSTVQQFF. Filled out from reference TRBV5-4 and TRBJ2-1, the complete variable domain reads ETGVTQSPTHLIKTRGQQVTLRCSSQSGHNTVSWYQQALGQGPQFIFQYYREEENGRGNFPPRFSGLQFPNYSSELNVNALELDDSALYLCASSLSTVQQFFGPGTRLTVL.

V gene TRBV28 combines with J gene TRBJ2-3; 9 bases fit TRBD2. The junction had 7 bases not matched to a gene; V was cut back by 7 bases and J by 5 bases. The CDR3 extends over 14 amino acids. Per the germline V gene, CDR1 is MDHEN and CDR2 is SYDVKM. The CDR3 DNA sequence: TGTGCCAGCACCCTGGGACTAGCAAGAGATACGCAGTATTTT. It yields the protein CASTLGLARDTQYF.

The count of this clone is one. J is TRBJ1-4 and V is TRBV30; D may be TRBD1 (6 bases). V was cut by 6 bases and J by 8 bases, with 16 bases left in between. The CDR3 totals 13 residues. The germline V gene has CDR1 GTSNPN and CDR2 SVGIG (reference sequence). CDR3 residues: CACRWGREEKLFF. DNA of the CDR3: TGTGCCTGCCGCTGGGGGCGAGAGGAAAAACTGTTTTTT.

The genes are TRBV11-1 and TRBJ2-1; 8 bases are a match to TRBD1. The CDR3 spans 15 residues. V lost 2 bases to trimming and J lost 3 bases; unmatched junction nucleotides: 3. The germline gives CDR1 SGHAT, CDR2 FQDESV (reference sequence). CDR3 region: CASSLTGGYYNEQFF. In DNA, the CDR3 is TGTGCCAGCAGCTTAACAGGGGGTTACTACAATGAGCAGTTCTTC.